The source of this T cell receptor (beta chain) is a study of blood T cell repertoires in COVID-19 (dated by TCRdb to the early 2020s). Notes on the research overall: The collaborator samples originated in the United States, Italy and Spain and spanned the acute and convalescent phases of COVID-19. Subjects who had been exposed to COVID-19, were actively infected with it, or had recovered from it provided the deeply sampled blood TCRbeta repertoires that made up the dataset. The material from the prospective study consisted of cDNA or gDNA derived from T cells, B-cell-depleted T cells, or PBMCs. A freely available public database, intended as a resource for researchers studying the immune response to SARS-CoV-2, is where the repertoires were released. The sample metadata nearly always contained a de-identified subject ID, COVID-19 status, age in years and sex. HLA class I and class II types, where available, came from metadata supplied by the sample provider rather than from assay-based typing. The samples were drawn from two sources: the first 160 participants of the ongoing ImmuneRACE study, and about 1,300 subjects contributed by 6 global collaborators. What the study reported, not specific to this receptor: The quantity of clinical and demographic metadata differed by source and by participant and was supplied without curation.

The collaborating institutions used their own protocols to collect whole blood in K2EDTA tubes. For TCRbeta analysis, collaborator samples were shipped as frozen whole blood, as isolated PBMCs, or as DNA extracted from either sample type. Compared with germline, V lacks 4 bases and J lacks 2 bases; bases without a gene match: 11. The CDR3 holds 16 amino acids from the cysteine to the phenylalanine. Only the CDR3 portion is preserved as DNA: 48 bases, with reading frame beginning at the first base. CDR1 LNHDA and CDR2 SQIVND were looked up in the germline V gene (reference sequence). The immunoSEQ Assay, a bias-controlled multiplex PCR, was used to amplify TCRbeta CDR3 regions from genomic DNA. The study's processing was this. Within the assay, amplification of reference gene primers was used to estimate how many nucleated cells each sample contained. To quantify the absolute abundance of each unique TCRbeta CDR3 rearrangement, sequence reads were collapsed and filtered. Productive Simpson clonality was computed per sample as the square root of Simpson's diversity index over productive rearrangements. TCRdb took this table from immuneACCESS and kept in-frame rearrangements with V and J called. Such tables lack part of the clones; where checked against another copy, unresolved V genes explain under half of the gap, and the rest is unexplained. The V and J calls and the clone size are those of that table, but D and trimming were determined from the DNA. The sample table records approximately 90,000 clones; about 88% of these occur just once. About 17% of the sample belongs to the ten largest clones.

This clone was detected a few times. It has no known antigen specificity. It has no much larger one-base neighbor in the sample; base qualities were not kept. The sample comprised peripheral blood. The V gene is TRBV19 and the J gene is TRBJ2-7, and 7 junctional nucleotides match TRBD1. The receptor comes from a woman older than 75 with acute or convalescent COVID-19. The sequence in DNA is TGTGCCAGTAGTACCTTCGGACAGGTCTTTACCTACGAGCAGTACTTC. Its translation reads: CASSTFGQVFTYEQYF.